A single sample is the source of the 19 T cell receptor beta chains below, sequenced in a study of OX40 agonist ivuxolimab in advanced cancers. The protocol was immunoSEQ multiplex PCR, while the TCRdb copy is restricted to in-frame clones and leaves out a portion. The sample carries about 66,000 clones, about 85% recorded once. Specimen: CD4+ or CD8+ T cells sorted from blood, collected in a trial of the OX40 agonist ivuxolimab. The receptors come from an adult with an advanced solid tumor such as melanoma, head and neck, liver or kidney cancer.

This clone has just one count. The CDR3 sequence is CASSSGTGGSQPQHF. CDR3 DNA: TGCGCCAGCAGCTCAGGGACAGGGGGGAGTCAGCCCCAGCATTTT. The gene calls are TRBV5-1 and TRBJ1-5; 11 nucleotides align to TRBD1. The CDR3 sequence is 15 residues long. V was pared by 3 bases and J by 6 bases, with 5 bases of the junction left unmatched. Germline V gene lookup returns CDR1 SGHRS and CDR2 YFSETQ. Supplemented by reference TRBV5-1 and TRBJ1-5, the full variable domain reads KAGVTQTPRYLIKTRGQQVTLSCSPISGHRSVSWYQQTPGQGLQFLFEYFSETQRNKGNFPGRFSGRQFSNSRSEMNVSTLELGDSALYLCASSSGTGGSQPQHFGDGTRLSIL.

The V gene is TRBV6-1, the J gene TRBJ1-4; D perhaps matches TRBD1 (6 bases). Germline assignment: CDR1 MNHNS and CDR2 SASEGT. The germline V and J ends were trimmed by 9 bases and 2 bases, with 16 bases remaining between them. This CDR3 has 15 amino acids. The CDR3 DNA follows: TGTGCCAGTTCATTGTCCACAGGGACTAATGAAAAACTGTTTTTT. Translating gives CASSLSTGTNEKLFF.

The rearrangement joins TRBV29-1 to TRBJ1-1; TRBD1 is a possible D gene (6 bases). The CDR3 length is 17 residues. The germline V gene has CDR1 SQVTM and CDR2 ANQGSEA. V was cut by 3 bases and J by 4 bases, with 24 bases left in between. The CDR3 reads CSVDPLGGAGAPTEAFF. Here the CDR3 DNA reads TGCAGCGTTGACCCCCTGGGGGGGGCCGGGGCTCCCACTGAAGCTTTCTTT.

Here the CDR3 reads CSVEVTRGLHEQYF. For the CDR3, the DNA is TGCAGCGTTGAAGTAACCAGGGGGCTACACGAGCAGTACTTC. The chain recombines TRBV29-1 with TRBJ2-7, with TRBD1 matching 8 bases. The germline V gene has CDR1 SQVTM and CDR2 ANQGSEA. The CDR3 loop spans 14 amino acids. Trimming at V came to 1 base and at J to 5 bases, leaving 7 bases not matched to a gene.

The V gene is TRBV5-8, the J gene TRBJ1-6, with D possibly being TRBD1 (5 bases). The germline V gene encodes CDR1 SGHTS and CDR2 YDEGEE. Trimming cost V 4 bases and J 5 bases, with 10 bases left between them. This CDR3 is built from 14 residues. The CDR3 sequence: CASSLGRDNSPLHF. For the CDR3, the DNA is TGTGCCAGCAGCCTGGGACGGGATAATTCACCCCTCCACTTT.

The V gene is TRBV29-1, the J gene TRBJ1-1; 7 nucleotides agree with TRBD1. J lost 3 bases, V lost 7 bases, and 5 bases had no gene match. From germline, CDR1 is SQVTM and CDR2 ANQGSEA. The CDR3 totals 12 residues. The CDR3 protein is CSAVRGHTEAFF. For the CDR3, the DNA is TGCAGCGCCGTAAGGGGGCACACTGAAGCTTTCTTT. Variable domain in full (rest from reference TRBV29-1 and TRBJ1-1): SAVISQKPSRDICQRGTSLTIQCQVDSQVTMMFWYRQQPGQSLTLIATANQGSEATYESGFVIDKFPISRPNLTFSTLTVSNMSPEDSSIYLCSAVRGHTEAFFGQGTRLTVV.

The chain has TRBV5-1 and TRBJ2-3, with D hard to call. This CDR3 is 13 amino acids long. Germline V CDR1 and CDR2: SGHRS, YFSETQ. With 3 bases removed from V and 5 bases from J, the gap between germline ends came to 10 bases. The CDR3 reads CASSSSVGDTQYF. The DNA for the CDR3 is TGCGCCAGCAGCTCGTCGGTTGGAGATACGCAGTATTTT.

The chain couples TRBV28 to TRBJ1-5; no reliable D call. Between the trimmed V and J ends, which lost 5 bases and 2 bases, there was a span of 13 bases. From germline, CDR1 is MDHEN and CDR2 SYDVKM. The CDR3 contains 15 residues. Written as DNA, the CDR3 is TGTGCCAGCAGTACCGACGAAGCCGGCAATCAGCCCCAGCATTTT. Translating gives CASSTDEAGNQPQHF.

This chain uses TRBV7-9 with TRBJ1-5; 8 bases match TRBD1. The germline V gene has CDR1 SEHNR and CDR2 FQNEAQ (reference sequence). With V trimmed by 1 base and J by 1 base, 3 bases remained unmatched. This CDR3 contains 16 residues. The CDR3 here is CASSLVRGPSNQPQHF. The CDR3 DNA reads TGTGCCAGCAGCTTAGTCAGGGGGCCAAGCAATCAGCCCCAGCATTTT. Full variable domain (rest looked up from reference TRBV7-9 and TRBJ1-5): DTGVSQNPRHKITKRGQNVTFRCDPISEHNRLYWYRQTLGQGPEFLTYFQNEAQLEKSRLLSDRFSAERPKGSFSTLEIQRTEQGDSAMYLCASSLVRGPSNQPQHFGDGTRLSIL.

The chain links TRBV18 to TRBJ1-5; 7 bases are shared with TRBD1. V shed 3 bases and J 4 bases; nucleotides not matched to a gene: 3. The CDR3 totals 14 residues. Germline V lookup: CDR1 KGHSH, CDR2 LQKENI. The CDR3 sequence: CASSPNRGNQPQHF. CDR3 sequence (DNA): TGTGCCAGCTCACCGAACAGGGGAAATCAGCCCCAGCATTTT.

V usage is TRBV9 and J usage is TRBJ2-2; 9 bases agree with TRBD2. The junction had 5 bases not matched to a gene; V was cut back by 0 bases and J by 5 bases. CDR3 length: 16 residues. Germline V gives CDR1 SGDLS, CDR2 YYNGEE. The CDR3 is CASSVALAGSTGELFF. CDR3 DNA: TGTGCCAGCAGCGTAGCTCTAGCGGGAAGTACCGGGGAGCTGTTTTTT.

This chain uses TRBV5-1 with TRBJ2-1, with TRBD2 matching 13 bases. The CDR3 runs 15 residues. Germline CDR1 and CDR2: SGHRS and YFSETQ. V gave up 2 bases and J gave up 7 bases; unmatched junction bases: 3. The CDR3 DNA follows: TGCGCCAGCAGCTTACTAGCGGGGGGGAATAATGAGCAGTTCTTC. Encoded protein: CASSLLAGGNNEQFF.

The J gene is TRBJ2-1, the V gene TRBV11-2, with 9 bases that match TRBD1. Germline assignment: CDR1 SGHAT and CDR2 FQNNGV. The CDR3 contains 16 residues. V shed 6 bases and J 8 bases; nucleotides not matched to a gene: 14. The CDR3 DNA reads TGTGCCAGCAGTCGTAGTACCTCGGGACAGGGCTATGAGCAGTTCTTC. It encodes CASSRSTSGQGYEQFF.

This CDR3 is CASSLGGQGRQPQHF. CDR3 bases: TGTGCCAGCAGCTTGGGGGGTCAGGGTCGTCAGCCCCAGCATTTT. The rearrangement links TRBV5-8 to TRBJ1-5, with D perhaps matching TRBD1 (5 bases). Germline loops: CDR1 SGHTS, CDR2 YDEGEE. The ends were cut back, 0 bases at V and 6 bases at J, with 13 bases in the middle. The length of the CDR3 is 15 residues.

The V and J genes are TRBV27 and TRBJ1-4; D possibly corresponds to TRBD1 (6 bases). The CDR3 length is 15 residues. V lost 0 bases, J lost 8 bases, and 13 bases lay in between. Germline V CDR1 and CDR2: MNHEY, SMNVEV (reference sequence). This CDR3 reads CASSLSRGVGEKLFF. The CDR3 DNA reads as TGTGCCAGCAGTTTATCGAGGGGGGTGGGCGAAAAACTGTTTTTT.

This chain joins TRBV5-1 and TRBJ1-6; 8 bases match TRBD1. Germline assignment: CDR1 SGHRS and CDR2 YFSETQ. J gave up 7 bases and V 3 bases, and 9 bases lay outside the gene matches. CDR3 size: 16 residues. Here the CDR3 reads CASSYGGTGLNSPLHF. CDR3 DNA sequence: TGCGCCAGCAGCTATGGCGGGACAGGACTCAATTCACCCCTCCACTTT.

This sequence joins TRBV7-9 and TRBJ2-2; D remains unclear. CDR1 SEHNR and CDR2 FQNEAQ come from the germline V gene (reference sequence). Between the trimmed V and J ends, which lost 1 base and 0 bases, there was a span of 12 bases. CDR3 length equals 17 residues. CDR3 sequence reads: CASSLVLRSPNTGELFF. The CDR3 bases are TGTGCCAGCAGCTTAGTTCTGAGGAGTCCGAACACCGGGGAGCTGTTTTTT.

This chain uses TRBV27 with TRBJ2-7, with D possibly being TRBD1 (6 bases). V gave up 5 bases and J gave up 2 bases, with 10 bases separating them. In germline, CDR1 is MNHEY, CDR2 SMNVEV (reference sequence). The CDR3 sequence is 13 residues long. CDR3 region: CASSPDRTYEQYF. CDR3 in DNA: TGTGCCAGCAGTCCCGACAGGACCTACGAGCAGTACTTC.

The chain carries TRBV5-1 and TRBJ1-5; 7 nucleotides line up with TRBD1. Germline CDR1 and CDR2: SGHRS and YFSETQ. Trimming at V came to 1 base and at J to 3 bases, leaving 4 bases not matched to a gene. The CDR3 has 15 amino acids. The CDR3 nucleotides read TGCGCCAGCAGCTTGACAGGGGCGCCCAATCAGCCCCAGCATTTT. This encodes CASSLTGAPNQPQHF.